The rows below give T cell receptor beta chains drawn from one sample of a study of a mutant IDH1 vaccine in newly diagnosed glioma. The method was immunoSEQ multiplex PCR; TCRdb's version includes in-frame clones alone and lacks a portion of them. Of about 66,000 clones listed, approximately 83% are singletons. The sample was PBMCs, taken from a glioma patient treated with radiotherapy, temozolomide or both. The receptors shown here come from a man aged 25 to 45 with glioma. CDR3s include the opening cysteine and the closing phenylalanine or tryptophan. A D gene is named only where the DNA matches it firmly. Where a row states a size, it is once, few, many or the class of an expanded clone; other rows omit it.

j_call	v_call	clone_size	d_call	cdr3_aa	cdr3_nt
TRBJ1-1	TRBV9	few	TRBD1	CASSIRGQPNTEAFF	TGTGCCAGCAGCATCCGGGGACAGCCGAACACTGAAGCTTTCTTT
TRBJ2-1	TRBV13	NA	NA	CASSQAYSYNEQFF	TGTGCCAGCAGCCAAGCCTACTCCTACAATGAGCAGTTCTTC
TRBJ2-7	TRBV4-1	NA	NA	CASRRDPLSYEQYF	TGCGCCAGCAGACGGGACCCGCTTTCCTACGAGCAGTACTTC
TRBJ2-3	TRBV10-3	NA	NA	CAISDRYDTDTQYF	TGTGCCATCAGTGATAGATACGACACAGATACGCAGTATTTT
TRBJ2-3	TRBV18	NA	TRBD2	CASSLLTSGGLRTDTQYF	TGTGCCAGCTCACTATTGACTAGCGGGGGCCTCAGGACAGATACGCAGTATTTT
TRBJ1-1	TRBV11-2	NA	TRBD1	CASHRGLNTEAFF	TGTGCCAGTCACAGGGGGCTGAACACTGAAGCTTTCTTT
TRBJ1-4	TRBV27	NA	NA	CASSLRAGNEKLFF	TGTGCCAGCAGTTTAAGGGCAGGGAATGAAAAACTGTTTTTT
TRBJ2-3	TRBV7-9	once	NA	CASSSGGHSTDTQYF	TGTGCCAGCAGCTCCGGGGGCCATAGCACAGATACGCAGTATTTT
TRBJ2-7	TRBV6-5	NA	TRBD1	CASSYATGDEQYF	TGTGCCAGCAGTTACGCTACAGGGGACGAGCAGTACTTC
TRBJ2-7	TRBV9	NA	NA	CASSVVGNSYEQYF	TGTGCCAGTAGCGTAGTTGGGAACTCCTACGAGCAGTACTTC
TRBJ1-5	TRBV23-1	NA	NA	CASRARRGGNQPQHF	TGCGCCAGCAGGGCCCGCCGCGGGGGCAATCAGCCCCAGCATTTT
TRBJ1-6	TRBV5-4	NA	NA	CASRRTGSSYNSPLHF	TGTGCCAGCAGAAGAACAGGGAGCTCCTATAATTCACCCCTCCACTTT
TRBJ2-7	TRBV6-6	NA	TRBD1	CASTDPGGYEQYF	TGTGCCAGCACCGACCCAGGGGGCTACGAGCAGTACTTC
TRBJ2-5	TRBV7-9	NA	NA	CASRRPAEGETQYF	TGTGCCAGCAGGCGGCCGGCGGAGGGGGAGACCCAGTACTTC
TRBJ1-2	TRBV6-5	NA	NA	CASSYSTEPYGYTF	TGTGCCAGCAGTTACTCGACGGAACCTTATGGCTACACCTTC
TRBJ1-4	TRBV27	NA	NA	CASSLLGDSYEKLFF	TGTGCCAGCAGTTTACTGGGTGACTCCTATGAAAAACTGTTTTTT
TRBJ1-5	TRBV5-5	NA	TRBD1	CASSYRDSNQPQHF	TGTGCCAGCAGCTACCGGGACAGTAATCAGCCCCAGCATTTT
TRBJ1-1	TRBV12-2	NA	NA	CASRLERDMNTEAFF	TGTGCAAGTCGCTTAGAGAGGGACATGAACACTGAAGCTTTCTTT
TRBJ2-7	TRBV13	once	NA	CASSLDGVEEQYF	TGTGCCAGCAGCTTAGATGGGGTTGAAGAGCAGTACTTC
TRBJ2-1	TRBV19	NA	TRBD2	CASSTLVAGGGNEQFF	TGTGCCAGTAGTACCCTGGTAGCGGGGGGCGGGAATGAGCAGTTCTTC
TRBJ2-7	TRBV27	NA	TRBD1	CASSTATGQGHYEQYF	TGTGCCAGCAGTACAGCCACGGGACAGGGGCACTACGAGCAGTACTTC
TRBJ2-3	TRBV10-3	NA	NA	CAVAGGDTQYF	TGTGCCGTTGCGGGCGGAGATACGCAGTATTTT
TRBJ2-5	TRBV2	NA	NA	CASSITQETQYF	TGTGCCAGCAGTATAACGCAAGAGACCCAGTACTTC
TRBJ1-4	TRBV13	NA	TRBD1	CASSLFGQGNEKLFF	TGTGCCAGCAGCTTATTCGGACAGGGTAATGAAAAACTGTTTTTT
TRBJ1-4	TRBV5-1	NA	NA	CASTAGSATNEKLFF	TGCGCCAGCACCGCGGGGTCTGCAACTAATGAAAAACTGTTTTTT
TRBJ1-1	TRBV11-2	NA	TRBD1	CASSLVGDSENTEAFF	TGTGCCAGCAGCTTAGTAGGGGACAGCGAGAACACTGAAGCTTTCTTT
TRBJ1-3	TRBV9	NA	TRBD1	CASSVDRGRRNTIYF	TGTGCCAGCAGCGTAGATAGGGGGCGAAGGAACACCATATATTTT
TRBJ2-1	TRBV5-1	NA	NA	CASSLEDWYNEQFF	TGCGCCAGCAGCTTGGAGGACTGGTACAATGAGCAGTTCTTC
TRBJ1-4	TRBV7-7	NA	NA	CASSFEKLFF	TGTGCCAGCAGCTTCGAAAAACTGTTTTTT
TRBJ2-7	TRBV5-4	NA	TRBD1	CASSLAGTVTYEQYF	TGTGCCAGCAGCTTGGCCGGGACAGTCACCTACGAGCAGTACTTC
TRBJ1-1	TRBV15	NA	NA	CATRLLGLNTEAFF	TGTGCCACCAGGTTGCTGGGGTTGAACACTGAAGCTTTCTTT
TRBJ2-5	TRBV6-5	NA	TRBD2	CASSYTSGTSGVEQYF	TGTGCCAGCAGTTATACCTCCGGGACTAGCGGAGTTGAGCAGTACTTC
TRBJ2-3	TRBV19	NA	NA	CASSIRGGASTDTQYF	TGTGCCAGTAGTATACGCGGCGGGGCTAGCACAGATACGCAGTATTTT
TRBJ2-2	TRBV4-2	NA	NA	CASSQAALRNTGELFF	TGTGCCAGCAGCCAAGCTGCTCTCAGGAACACCGGGGAGCTGTTTTTT
TRBJ1-3	TRBV4-2	NA	TRBD1	CASSQGGQLGTGNTIYF	TGTGCCAGCAGCCAAGGGGGACAGTTGGGAACGGGAAACACCATATATTTT
TRBJ2-7	TRBV15	NA	NA	CATSRDRNNNYEQYF	TGTGCCACCAGCAGAGATCGGAACAACAACTACGAGCAGTACTTC
TRBJ2-1	TRBV10-3	NA	NA	CAISDLYEQFF	TGTGCCATCAGTGATTTATATGAGCAGTTCTTC
TRBJ1-1	TRBV28	NA	NA	CASSYRRGMNTEAFF	TGTGCCAGCAGTTATAGACGGGGGATGAACACTGAAGCTTTCTTT
TRBJ2-7	TRBV4-1	NA	NA	CASSQDMDEQYF	TGCGCCAGCAGCCAAGACATGGACGAGCAGTACTTC
TRBJ2-5	TRBV5-1	NA	NA	CASRMGGSEETQYF	TGCGCCAGCAGGATGGGGGGCTCCGAAGAGACCCAGTACTTC
TRBJ1-4	TRBV5-1	NA	NA	CASSPSRGAFATNEKLFF	TGCGCCAGCAGCCCATCGCGGGGGGCCTTTGCAACTAATGAAAAACTGTTTTTT
TRBJ1-2	TRBV6-6	once	TRBD1	CASSYSSQGSYGYTF	TGTGCCAGCAGTTACTCCTCACAGGGGTCCTATGGCTACACCTTC
TRBJ2-7	TRBV18	NA	TRBD2	CASQSGTTGHEQYF	TGTGCCTCACAATCAGGGACTACCGGCCACGAGCAGTACTTC
TRBJ2-3	TRBV13	NA	NA	CASSPRGTDTQYF	TGTGCCAGCAGCCCTCGGGGCACAGATACGCAGTATTTT
TRBJ2-1	TRBV5-4	NA	NA	CASSLVQNEQFF	TGTGCCAGCAGCTTGGTACAAAATGAGCAGTTCTTC
TRBJ1-2	TRBV6-6	once	NA	CASSPLATNYGYTF	TGTGCCAGCAGTCCGCTAGCAACTAACTATGGCTACACCTTC
TRBJ1-4	TRBV11-2	few	TRBD1	CASSPGQGANEKLFF	TGTGCCAGCAGCCCGGGACAGGGTGCGAATGAAAAACTGTTTTTT
TRBJ2-7	TRBV28	NA	TRBD1	CASSLWRSTGGAFEREQYF	TGTGCCAGCAGTTTATGGCGTTCGACAGGGGGCGCCTTTGAGCGCGAGCAGTACTTC
TRBJ2-2	TRBV6-5	NA	TRBD1	CASTKTGGAGELFF	TGTGCCAGCACCAAGACAGGGGGCGCCGGGGAGCTGTTTTTT
TRBJ2-3	TRBV5-4	NA	NA	CASSLGIDTQYF	TGTGCCAGCAGCTTGGGAATAGATACGCAGTATTTT
TRBJ1-1	TRBV18	NA	NA	CASSPQEGTEAFF	TGTGCCAGCTCACCACAGGAGGGTACCGAAGCTTTCTTT
TRBJ2-5	TRBV11-2	NA	NA	CASSLISGDEYF	TGTGCCAGCAGCTTAATATCGGGGGACGAGTACTTC
TRBJ1-1	TRBV7-9	NA	TRBD1	CASSLETGQNTEAFF	TGTGCCAGCAGCTTAGAGACAGGGCAGAACACTGAAGCTTTCTTT